This paragraph reports one T cell receptor (beta chain). This sample was taken from a study of PD-L1 blockade in urothelial cancer. The wider study: Males with bladder-origin urothelial cancer made up about 90% of the roughly 30 patients. As for prior chemotherapy regimens, patients had received 0 to 3. The study recovered a median of around 130,000 T cells per blood sample.

Method: immunoSEQ multiplex PCR; TCRdb's copy keeps in-frame clones and lacks some. Of some 120,000 clones in the sample, less than 95% were seen once. CDR1 is SGHDN and CDR2 is FVKESK in the germline V gene. V was pared by 4 bases and J by 4 bases, with 9 bases of the junction left unmatched. This CDR3 is 15 amino acids long. The time point here: peripheral blood 6 weeks after treatment start. The sample here was PBMCs, taken around atezolizumab (anti-PD-L1) treatment. The receptor's source is a man aged 60 to 75 with urothelial cancer. The chain carries TRBV14 and TRBJ1-2, with 7 nucleotides matching TRBD1. Here the CDR3 DNA reads TGTGCCAGCAGCCTCGCCACAGGGGCTATCTATGGCTACACCTTC. Translation gives CASSLATGAIYGYTF.